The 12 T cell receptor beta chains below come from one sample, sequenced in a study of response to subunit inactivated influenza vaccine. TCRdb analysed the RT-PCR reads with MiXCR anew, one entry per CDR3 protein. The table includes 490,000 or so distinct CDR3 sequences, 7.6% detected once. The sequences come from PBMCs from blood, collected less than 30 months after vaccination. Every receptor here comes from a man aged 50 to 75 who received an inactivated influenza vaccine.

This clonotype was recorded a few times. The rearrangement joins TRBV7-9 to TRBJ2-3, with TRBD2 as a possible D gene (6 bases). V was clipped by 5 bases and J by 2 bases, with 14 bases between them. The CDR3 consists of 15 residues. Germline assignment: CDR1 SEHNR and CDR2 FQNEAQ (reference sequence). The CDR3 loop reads CASSPGTRHTDTQYF. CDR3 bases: TGTGCCAGCAGCCCCGGGACTCGGCACACAGATACGCAGTATTTT.

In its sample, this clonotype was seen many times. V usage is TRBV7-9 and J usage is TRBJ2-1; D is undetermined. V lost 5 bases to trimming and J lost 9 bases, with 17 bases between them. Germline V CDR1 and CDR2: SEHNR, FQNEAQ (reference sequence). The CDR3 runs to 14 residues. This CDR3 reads CASSPDPPTGEQFF. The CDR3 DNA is TGTGCCAGCAGCCCGGACCCTCCTACGGGTGAGCAGTTCTTC.

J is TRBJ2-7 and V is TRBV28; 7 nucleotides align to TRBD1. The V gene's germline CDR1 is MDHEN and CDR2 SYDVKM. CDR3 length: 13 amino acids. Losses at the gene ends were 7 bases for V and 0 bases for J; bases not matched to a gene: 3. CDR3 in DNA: TGTGCCAGCATGGACAGGAGCTCCTACGAGCAGTACTTC. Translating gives CASMDRSSYEQYF.

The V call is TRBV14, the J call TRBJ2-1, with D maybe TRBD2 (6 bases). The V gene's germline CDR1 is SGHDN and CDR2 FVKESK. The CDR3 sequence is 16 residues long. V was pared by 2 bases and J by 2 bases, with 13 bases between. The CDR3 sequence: CASSQLLATTYNEQFF. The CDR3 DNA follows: TGTGCCAGCAGCCAACTACTAGCAACTACCTACAATGAGCAGTTCTTC.

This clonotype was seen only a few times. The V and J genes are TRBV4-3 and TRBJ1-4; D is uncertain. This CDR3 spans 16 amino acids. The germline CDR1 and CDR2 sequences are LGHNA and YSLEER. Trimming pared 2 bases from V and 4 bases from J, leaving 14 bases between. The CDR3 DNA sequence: TGCGCCAGCAGCCAAACTGAGCACAGCCTTAATGAAAAACTGTTTTTT. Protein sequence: CASSQTEHSLNEKLFF.

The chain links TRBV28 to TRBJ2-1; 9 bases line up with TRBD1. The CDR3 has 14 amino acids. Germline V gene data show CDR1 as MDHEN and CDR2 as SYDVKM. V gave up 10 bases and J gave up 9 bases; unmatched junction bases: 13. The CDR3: CATLTGTGRAEQFF. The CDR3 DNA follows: TGTGCCACCCTGACCGGGACAGGGAGGGCTGAGCAGTTCTTC.

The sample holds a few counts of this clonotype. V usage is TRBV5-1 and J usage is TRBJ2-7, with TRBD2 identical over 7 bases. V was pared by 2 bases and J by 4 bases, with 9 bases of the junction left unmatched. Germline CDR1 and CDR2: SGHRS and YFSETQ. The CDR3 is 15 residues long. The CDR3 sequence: CASSFLRGSGYEQYF. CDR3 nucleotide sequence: TGCGCCAGCAGCTTTCTCCGGGGTAGCGGGTACGAGCAGTACTTC. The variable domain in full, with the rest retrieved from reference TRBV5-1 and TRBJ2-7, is KAGVTQTPRYLIKTRGQQVTLSCSPISGHRSVSWYQQTPGQGLQFLFEYFSETQRNKGNFPGRFSGRQFSNSRSEMNVSTLELGDSALYLCASSFLRGSGYEQYFGPGTRLTVT.

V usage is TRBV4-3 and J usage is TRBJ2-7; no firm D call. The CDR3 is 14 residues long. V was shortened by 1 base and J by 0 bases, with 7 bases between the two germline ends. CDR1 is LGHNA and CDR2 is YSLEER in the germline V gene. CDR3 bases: TGCGCCAGCAGCCAAGCCCTCGGCTCCTACGAGCAGTACTTC. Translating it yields CASSQALGSYEQYF.

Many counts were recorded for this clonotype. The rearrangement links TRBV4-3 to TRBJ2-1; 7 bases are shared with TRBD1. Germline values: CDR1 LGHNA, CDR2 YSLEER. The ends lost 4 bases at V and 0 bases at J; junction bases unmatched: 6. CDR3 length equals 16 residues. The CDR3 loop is CASSRLRDSSYNEQFF. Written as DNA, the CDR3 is TGCGCCAGCAGCCGCTTACGGGACAGCTCCTACAATGAGCAGTTCTTC.

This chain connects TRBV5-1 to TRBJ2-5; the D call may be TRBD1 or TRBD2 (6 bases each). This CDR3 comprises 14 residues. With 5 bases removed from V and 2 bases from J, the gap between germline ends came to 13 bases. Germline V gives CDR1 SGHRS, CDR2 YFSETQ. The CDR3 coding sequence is TGCGCCAGCAGGGGGGGCCTCCTTCAAGAGACCCAGTACTTC. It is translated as CASRGGLLQETQYF. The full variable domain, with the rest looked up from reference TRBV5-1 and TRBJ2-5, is KAGVTQTPRYLIKTRGQQVTLSCSPISGHRSVSWYQQTPGQGLQFLFEYFSETQRNKGNFPGRFSGRQFSNSRSEMNVSTLELGDSALYLCASRGGLLQETQYFGPGTRLLVL.

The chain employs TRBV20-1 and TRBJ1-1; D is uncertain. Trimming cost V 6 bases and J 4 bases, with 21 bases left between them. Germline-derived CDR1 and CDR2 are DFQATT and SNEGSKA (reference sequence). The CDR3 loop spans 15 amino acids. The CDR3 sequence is CSAKPPTNLGTEAFF. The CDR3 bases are TGCAGTGCAAAGCCCCCAACAAACCTGGGCACTGAAGCTTTCTTT.

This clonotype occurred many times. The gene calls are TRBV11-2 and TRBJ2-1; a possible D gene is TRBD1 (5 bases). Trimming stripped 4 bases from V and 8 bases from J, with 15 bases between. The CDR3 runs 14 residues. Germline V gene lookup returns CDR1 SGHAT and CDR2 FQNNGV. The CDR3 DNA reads TGTGCCAGCAGCTCCTTCAGGGCGCGCGATGAGCAGTTCTTC. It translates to CASSSFRARDEQFF.